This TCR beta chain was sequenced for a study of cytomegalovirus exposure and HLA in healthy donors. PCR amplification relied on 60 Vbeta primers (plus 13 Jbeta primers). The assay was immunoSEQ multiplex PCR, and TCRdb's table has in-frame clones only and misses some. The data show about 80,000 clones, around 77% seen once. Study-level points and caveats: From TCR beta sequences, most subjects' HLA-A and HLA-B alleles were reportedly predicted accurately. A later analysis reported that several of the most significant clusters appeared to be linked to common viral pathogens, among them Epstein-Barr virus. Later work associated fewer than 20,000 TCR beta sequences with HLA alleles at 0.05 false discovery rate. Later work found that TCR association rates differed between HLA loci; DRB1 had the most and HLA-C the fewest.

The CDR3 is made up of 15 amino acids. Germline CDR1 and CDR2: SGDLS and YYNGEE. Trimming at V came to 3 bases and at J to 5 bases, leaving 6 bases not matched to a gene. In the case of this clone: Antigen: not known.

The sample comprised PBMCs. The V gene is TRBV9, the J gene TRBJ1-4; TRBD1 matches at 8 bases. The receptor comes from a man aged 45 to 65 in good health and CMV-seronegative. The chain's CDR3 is CASSARQGLNEKLFF. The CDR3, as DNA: TGTGCCAGCAGCGCCAGACAGGGGTTAAATGAAAAACTGTTTTTT.